Below are 20 T cell receptor beta chains sequenced from a single sample in a study of PD-1 blockade in classical Hodgkin lymphoma. Assay: immunoSEQ multiplex PCR; the TCRdb copy retains only in-frame clones and omits some. This table holds 80,000 to 100,000 clones, roughly 92% found once. Autologous stem cell transplantation was followed by relapse in every patient, and brentuximab vedotin exposure varied. Here the sequenced sample was peripheral blood mononuclear cells (PBMCs), taken at baseline. The source is a human donor with classical Hodgkin lymphoma.

The chain has TRBV28 and TRBJ2-5, with 7 bases lining up with TRBD2. V trimming: 3 bases; J trimming: 4 bases; junction bases outside the gene matches: 8. Germline V gene data show CDR1 as MDHEN and CDR2 as SYDVKM. This CDR3 region has 15 residues. CDR3 loop: CASSLSGEGRETQYF. In nucleotides, the CDR3 is TGTGCCAGCAGTTTGTCGGGGGAGGGCCGAGAGACCCAGTACTTC.

The chain uses TRBV11-2 and TRBJ1-2; TRBD1 matches at 7 bases. Per the germline V gene, CDR1 is SGHAT and CDR2 is FQNNGV. The CDR3 contains 16 residues. Trimming cost V 4 bases and J 6 bases; bases outside gene matches: 14. For the CDR3, the DNA is TGTGCCAGCAGCTCCCGACAGGGCTCGGCCCGGGATGGCTACACCTTC. Amino acids: CASSSRQGSARDGYTF.

The J gene is TRBJ2-7, the V gene TRBV7-8; 8 bases agree with TRBD1. The trim removed 4 bases at V and 3 bases at J, leaving 2 bases unmatched. The CDR3 contains 13 residues. Per the germline V gene, CDR1 is SGHVS and CDR2 is FQNEAQ. The CDR3 region is CASSWDRLYEQYF. Written as DNA, the CDR3 is TGTGCCAGCAGCTGGGACAGGCTCTACGAGCAGTACTTC.

The gene calls are TRBV6-6 and TRBJ1-1; unclear D gene. The CDR3 extends over 13 amino acids. The V and J ends lost 11 bases and 1 base respectively, with 14 bases between them. From germline, CDR1 is MNHNY and CDR2 SVGAGI (reference sequence). The chain's CDR3 is CASTHQPNTEAFF. The CDR3 nucleotides are TGTGCCTCAACTCATCAACCGAACACTGAAGCTTTCTTT.

The chain links TRBV5-4 to TRBJ2-5; 7 bases align to TRBD1. CDR1 and CDR2 from the germline V gene are SGHNT and YYREEE (reference sequence). With V trimmed by 4 bases and J by 1 base, 4 bases remained unmatched. The CDR3 has 14 amino acids. The CDR3 protein is CASSQTGIQETQYF. The CDR3 DNA follows: TGTGCCAGCAGCCAGACAGGGATCCAAGAGACCCAGTACTTC.

The J gene is TRBJ2-5, the V gene TRBV29-1; the D call may be TRBD1 or TRBD2 (6 bases each). The DNA end is more similar to TRBJ2-7, so the J call may be wrong. Germline CDR1 and CDR2: SQVTM and ANQGSEA. The CDR3 runs 16 residues. CDR3: CSVGRTVTGASYEQYF. DNA of the CDR3: TGCAGCGTTGGGAGGACAGTAACGGGGGCTTCCTACGAGCAGTACTTC.

The chain joins TRBV19 to TRBJ1-5, with 7 bases that match TRBD1. With 5 bases clipped from V and 6 bases from J, the junction kept 4 bases outside the gene matches. Looked up from germline, CDR1 is LNHDA and CDR2 is SQIVND (reference sequence). The CDR3 spans 13 residues. The CDR3 DNA sequence: TGTGCCAGTAGTGTGACAGGGTTTCAGCCCCAGCATTTT. Its translation: CASSVTGFQPQHF.

The chain is built from TRBV19 and TRBJ2-1; 7 bases fit TRBD1. The CDR3 extends over 15 amino acids. CDR1 and CDR2 from the germline V gene are LNHDA and SQIVND (reference sequence). V dropped 3 bases and J dropped 4; count of bases not matched to a gene: 6. CDR3 protein: CASSISATGYNEQFF. CDR3 bases: TGTGCCAGTAGTATCAGCGCGACAGGGTACAATGAGCAGTTCTTC.

The rearrangement links TRBV15 to TRBJ2-7; weak D call: TRBD1 (5 bases). Germline CDR1 and CDR2: LNHNV and YYDKDF (reference sequence). CDR3 size: 12 residues. The ends were cut back, 5 bases at V and 4 bases at J, with 9 bases in the middle. CDR3 sequence: CATSGDRYEQYF. The CDR3 nucleotides are TGTGCCACCAGCGGTGACAGATACGAGCAGTACTTC.

The rearrangement joins TRBV25-1 to TRBJ1-1; 8 bases map to TRBD1. CDR3 size: 15 residues. The germline V gene encodes CDR1 MGHDK and CDR2 SYGVNS. With V trimmed by 5 bases and J by 3 bases, 8 bases remained unmatched. The DNA for the CDR3 is TGTGCCAGCAGTTACAATGGACAGGGCTACACTGAAGCTTTCTTT. It yields the protein CASSYNGQGYTEAFF.

This sequence joins TRBV6-5 and TRBJ1-1; TRBD1 agrees at 8 bases. With 2 bases clipped from V and 7 bases from J, the junction kept 6 bases outside the gene matches. This CDR3 is built from 14 residues. Germline V gene lookup returns CDR1 MNHEY and CDR2 SVGAGI. In nucleotides, the CDR3 is TGTGCCAGCAGTTACGGGACAGGATCTGGTGAAGCTTTCTTT. Translation gives CASSYGTGSGEAFF.

The chain is built from TRBV28 and TRBJ2-7; TRBD2 matches at 10 bases. Trimming at V came to 6 bases and at J to 5 bases, leaving 16 bases not matched to a gene. The CDR3 extends over 17 amino acids. Germline CDR1 reads MDHEN; CDR2 reads SYDVKM. CDR3 sequence: CASRHLAGAGSSHEQYF. CDR3 nucleotide sequence: TGTGCCAGCAGACATCTAGCGGGAGCGGGAAGTTCCCACGAGCAGTACTTC.

As DNA, the CDR3 is TGTGCCAGCACCGGAACTAGAACAGATACGCAGTATTTT. This sequence encodes CASTGTRTDTQYF. V usage is TRBV27 and J usage is TRBJ2-3; D is possibly TRBD2 (5 bases). Germline lookup yields CDR1 MNHEY and CDR2 SMNVEV (reference sequence). Trimming took off 7 bases at V and 3 bases at J, with 11 bases between the two ends. There are 13 residues in the CDR3.

In the case of this clone: Other DNA sequences in the sample encode the same CDR3. This sequence joins TRBV6-1 and TRBJ2-6, with 7 bases lining up with TRBD2. Germline V CDR1 and CDR2: MNHNS, SASEGT. V shed 2 bases and J 2 bases; nucleotides not matched to a gene: 0. The CDR3 length is 15 residues. CDR3 DNA sequence: TGTGCCAGCAGTGAACGGGGGGCTGGGGCCAACGTCCTGACTTTC. It yields the protein CASSERGAGANVLTF.

V is TRBV28 and J is TRBJ2-7, with D perhaps matching TRBD2 (6 bases). The CDR3 contains 15 residues. Germline values: CDR1 MDHEN, CDR2 SYDVKM. Trimming removed 5 bases at V and 1 base at J, with 15 bases between. The CDR3 region has the DNA TGTGCCAGCAGTCCCCGAACGGGGGAATCCTACGAGCAGTACTTC. Encoded protein: CASSPRTGESYEQYF.

The genes are TRBV5-1 and TRBJ2-2, with a weak D call TRBD2 (6 bases). The ends were cut back, 0 bases at V and 5 bases at J, with 11 bases in the middle. The CDR3 contains 15 residues. The germline CDR1 and CDR2 sequences are SGHRS and YFSETQ. The CDR3 spells CASSLVGGKTGELFF. CDR3 DNA: TGCGCCAGCAGCTTGGTCGGGGGAAAAACCGGGGAGCTGTTTTTT.

This chain links TRBV6-1 with TRBJ1-2, with a weak D call TRBD1 (6 bases). The CDR3 spans 13 residues. The germline V gene has CDR1 MNHNS and CDR2 SASEGT. The V end lost 4 bases, the J end lost 12 bases, and 18 bases lay between the germline ends. For the CDR3, the DNA is TGTGCCAGCAGTGCCGTTCTGGGGGGGCCCGACACCTTC. Protein product: CASSAVLGGPDTF.

The chain employs TRBV14 and TRBJ2-3; D gene ambiguous. CDR3 length: 13 amino acids. From germline, CDR1 is SGHDN and CDR2 FVKESK. V gave up 0 bases and J gave up 7 bases, with 8 bases separating them. CDR3 sequence (DNA): TGTGCCAGCAGCCAAGATCAACGAAATACGCAGTATTTT. Translating it yields CASSQDQRNTQYF.

This clone was seen only once. The chain is built from TRBV6-5 and TRBJ2-7, with a possible D match to TRBD2 (6 bases). The CDR3 has 11 amino acids. Germline CDR1 reads MNHEY; CDR2 reads SVGAGI. V lost 10 bases to trimming and J lost 2 bases, with 9 bases between them. The CDR3 nucleotides read TGTGCCACCCGGACTACCTACGAGCAGTACTTC. Its protein product is CATRTTYEQYF.

The chain couples TRBV6-5 to TRBJ1-1; TRBD1 is a possible D gene (5 bases). With 2 bases removed from V and 1 base from J, the gap between germline ends came to 11 bases. Per the germline V gene, CDR1 is MNHEY and CDR2 is SVGAGI. This CDR3 has 15 amino acids. DNA for the CDR3: TGTGCCAGCAGTTACGGGGGGACCACGAACACTGAAGCTTTCTTT. It specifies CASSYGGTTNTEAFF.